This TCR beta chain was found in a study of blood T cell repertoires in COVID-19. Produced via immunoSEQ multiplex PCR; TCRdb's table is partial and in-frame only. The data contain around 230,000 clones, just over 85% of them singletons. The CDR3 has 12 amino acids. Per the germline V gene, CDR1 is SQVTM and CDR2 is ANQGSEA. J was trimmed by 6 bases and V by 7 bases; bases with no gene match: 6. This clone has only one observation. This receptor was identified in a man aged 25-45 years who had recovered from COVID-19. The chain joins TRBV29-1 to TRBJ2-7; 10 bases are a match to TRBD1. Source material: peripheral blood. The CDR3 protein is CSGGQGSVEQYF. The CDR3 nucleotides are TGCAGCGGGGGACAGGGGTCGGTCGAGCAGTACTTC.